The clone carrying this TCR beta chain was counted a single time. The antigen is not known. This record belongs to a study of radiation and T cells in renal cell carcinoma. The study, taken as a whole, reports: Top tumor clonotypes rose in blood 2 weeks post-radiation, then contracted.

Specified time point: baseline pretreatment blood. Treatment reported: 15 Gy SBRT to primary tumor, nephrectomy 4 weeks later. Radiation-treated patients gave blood at baseline, week 2 and week 4. The patient's renal cell carcinoma had clear cell pathology. The V end lost 4 bases, the J end lost 8 bases, and 12 bases lay between the germline ends. Germline-derived CDR1 and CDR2 are SGHAT and FQNNGV. The CDR3 is made up of 13 amino acids. TCRdb's table, derived via immunoSEQ multiplex PCR, lists solely in-frame clones and lacks some. Of approximately 90,000 clones detected, 65% to 90% appear once; the ten largest clones hold under 9.5%.

Source: blood, taken from a patient whose treatment included radiotherapy and nephrectomy. The chain couples TRBV11-2 to TRBJ2-1, with D possibly matching TRBD1 (5 bases). The sequence was collected from a man between 50 and 59 years old with renal cell carcinoma. CDR3 in amino acids: CASSSSQGDEQFF. The DNA of the CDR3 is TGTGCCAGCAGCTCGTCCCAGGGTGATGAGCAGTTCTTC. Together with reference TRBV11-2 and TRBJ2-1, the CDR3 gives the full variable domain: EAGVAQSPRYKIIEKRQSVAFWCNPISGHATLYWYQQILGQGPKLLIQFQNNGVVDDSQLPKDRFSAERLKGVDSTLKIQPAKLEDSAVYLCASSSSQGDEQFFGPGTRLTVL.